This TCR beta chain was recorded in a study of cytomegalovirus exposure and HLA in healthy donors. The PCR had 60 Vbeta and 13 Jbeta primers. Assay used: immunoSEQ multiplex PCR; TCRdb lists only in-frame clones, some missing. The sample shows approximately 160,000 clones, 60% to 85% of them seen only once. This CDR3 region has 13 residues. The V gene's germline CDR1 is SGHRS and CDR2 YFSETQ. Trimming left V 3 bases short and J 0 bases short, with 7 bases between. To note about this clone: Its target is unknown.

Study-wide findings and caveats: Common viral pathogens seemed to be connected with several of the most significant clusters, according to a later analysis. In an earlier analysis, most TCR beta V segments were productive about 87% or about 30% of the time.

The material sequenced was PBMCs. This chain links TRBV5-1 with TRBJ2-7; possibly TRBD1 for D (6 bases). The sequence was collected from a woman in her thirties or forties in good health and CMV-seropositive. CDR3 bases: TGCGCCAGCAGCTCACAGGGCTCCTACGAGCAGTACTTC. Amino acids: CASSSQGSYEQYF.